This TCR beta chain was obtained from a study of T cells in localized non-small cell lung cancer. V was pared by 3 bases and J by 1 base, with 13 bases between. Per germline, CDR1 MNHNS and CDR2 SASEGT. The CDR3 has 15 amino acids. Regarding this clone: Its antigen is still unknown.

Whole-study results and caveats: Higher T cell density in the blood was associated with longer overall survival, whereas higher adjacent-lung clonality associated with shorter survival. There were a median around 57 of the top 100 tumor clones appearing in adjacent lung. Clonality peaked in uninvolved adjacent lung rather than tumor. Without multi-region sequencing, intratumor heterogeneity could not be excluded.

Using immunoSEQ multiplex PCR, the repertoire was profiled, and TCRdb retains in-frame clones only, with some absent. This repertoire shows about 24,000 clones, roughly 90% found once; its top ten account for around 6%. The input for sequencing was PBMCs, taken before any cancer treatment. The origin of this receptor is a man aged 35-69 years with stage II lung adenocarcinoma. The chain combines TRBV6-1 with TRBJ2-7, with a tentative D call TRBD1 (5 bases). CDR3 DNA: TGTGCCAGCAGTGATGTGACAGATTGGTCCTACGAGCAGTACTTC. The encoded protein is CASSDVTDWSYEQYF.